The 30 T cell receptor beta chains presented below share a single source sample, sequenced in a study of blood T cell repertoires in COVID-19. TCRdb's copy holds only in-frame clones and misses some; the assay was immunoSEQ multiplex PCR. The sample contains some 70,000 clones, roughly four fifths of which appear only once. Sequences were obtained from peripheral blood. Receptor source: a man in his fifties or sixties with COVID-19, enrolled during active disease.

The CDR3 nucleotides are TGCGCCAGCAGCCAAGGACTGGGACAGGGAAGGACAGATACGCAGTATTTT. Translation gives CASSQGLGQGRTDTQYF. V gene TRBV4-1 combines with J gene TRBJ2-3; 9 positions match TRBD1. The V segment lost 1 base and the J segment 3 bases; nucleotides outside the gene matches: 8. This CDR3 has 17 residues. The germline gives CDR1 MGHRA, CDR2 YSYEKL.

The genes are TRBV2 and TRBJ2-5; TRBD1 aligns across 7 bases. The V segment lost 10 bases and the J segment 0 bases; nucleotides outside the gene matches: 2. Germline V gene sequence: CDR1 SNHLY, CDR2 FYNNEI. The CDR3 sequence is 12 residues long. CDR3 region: CANRGDQETQYF. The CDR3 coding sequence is TGTGCCAACAGGGGCGACCAAGAGACCCAGTACTTC.

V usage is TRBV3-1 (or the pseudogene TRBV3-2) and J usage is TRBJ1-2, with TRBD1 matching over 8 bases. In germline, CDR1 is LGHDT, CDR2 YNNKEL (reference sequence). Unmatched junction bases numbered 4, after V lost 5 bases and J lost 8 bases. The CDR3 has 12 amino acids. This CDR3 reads CASSTPGGGYTF. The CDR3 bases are TGTGCCAGCAGCACCCCAGGGGGCGGCTACACCTTC.

The CDR3 DNA reads as TGTGCCAGCAGCGTAGCGGGAGGGCCTCATAGGGAGACCCAGTACTTC. Translating it yields CASSVAGGPHRETQYF. The gene calls are TRBV9 and TRBJ2-5; the match to TRBD2 covers 8 bases. This CDR3 has 16 amino acids. Germline CDR1 is SGDLS and CDR2 is YYNGEE. V was pared by 0 bases and J by 5 bases, with 9 bases of the junction left unmatched.

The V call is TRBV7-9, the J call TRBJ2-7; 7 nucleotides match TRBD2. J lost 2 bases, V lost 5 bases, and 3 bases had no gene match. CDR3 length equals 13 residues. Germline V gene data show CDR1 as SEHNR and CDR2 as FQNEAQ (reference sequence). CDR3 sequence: CASSPSGTYEQYF. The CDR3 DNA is TGTGCCAGCAGCCCAAGCGGGACCTACGAGCAGTACTTC.

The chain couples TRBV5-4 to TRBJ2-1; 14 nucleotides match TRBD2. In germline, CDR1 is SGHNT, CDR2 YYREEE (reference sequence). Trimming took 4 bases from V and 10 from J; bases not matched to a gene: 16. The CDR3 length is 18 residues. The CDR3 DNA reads TGTGCCAGCAGCCCCGGACTAGCGGGAGGACCCTTAAGCGGAGAGCAGTTCTTC. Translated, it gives CASSPGLAGGPLSGEQFF.

CDR3 residues: CASSVDPGENIQYF. The CDR3 nucleotides read TGTGCCAGCAGCGTAGATCCAGGGGAAAACATTCAGTACTTC. The J gene is TRBJ2-4, the V gene TRBV9; D might be TRBD1 (6 bases). V lost 0 bases and J lost 5, with 9 bases in between. Germline assignment: CDR1 SGDLS and CDR2 YYNGEE. This CDR3 region has 14 residues.

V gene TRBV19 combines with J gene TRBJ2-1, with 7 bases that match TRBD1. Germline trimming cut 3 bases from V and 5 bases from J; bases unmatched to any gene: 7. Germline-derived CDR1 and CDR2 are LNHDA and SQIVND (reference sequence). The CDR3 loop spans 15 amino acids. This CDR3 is CASSIGRDSNNEQFF. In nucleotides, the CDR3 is TGTGCCAGTAGTATCGGAAGGGACAGTAACAATGAGCAGTTCTTC.

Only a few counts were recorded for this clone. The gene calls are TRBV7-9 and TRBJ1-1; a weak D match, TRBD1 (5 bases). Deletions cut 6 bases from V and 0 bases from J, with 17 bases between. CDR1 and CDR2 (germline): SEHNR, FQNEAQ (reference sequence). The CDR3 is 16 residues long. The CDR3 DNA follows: TGTGCCAGCAGGTCTAATACAGGAGCCATGAACACTGAAGCTTTCTTT. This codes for CASRSNTGAMNTEAFF. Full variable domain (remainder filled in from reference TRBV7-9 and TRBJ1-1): DTGVSQNPRHKITKRGQNVTFRCDPISEHNRLYWYRQTLGQGPEFLTYFQNEAQLEKSRLLSDRFSAERPKGSFSTLEIQRTEQGDSAMYLCASRSNTGAMNTEAFFGQGTRLTVV.

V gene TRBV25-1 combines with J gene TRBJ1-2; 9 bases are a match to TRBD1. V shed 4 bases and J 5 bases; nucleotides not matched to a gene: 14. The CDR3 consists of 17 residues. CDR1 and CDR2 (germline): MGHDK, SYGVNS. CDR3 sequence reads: CASSGGQGVRGPYGYTF. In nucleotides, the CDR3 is TGTGCCAGCAGTGGGGGACAGGGTGTTAGGGGACCGTATGGCTACACCTTC.

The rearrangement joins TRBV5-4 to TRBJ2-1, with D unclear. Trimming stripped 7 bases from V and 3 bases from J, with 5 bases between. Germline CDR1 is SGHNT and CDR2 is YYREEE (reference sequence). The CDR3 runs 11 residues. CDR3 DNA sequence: TGTGCCAGCGAGGACTACAATGAGCAGTTCTTC. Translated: CASEDYNEQFF.

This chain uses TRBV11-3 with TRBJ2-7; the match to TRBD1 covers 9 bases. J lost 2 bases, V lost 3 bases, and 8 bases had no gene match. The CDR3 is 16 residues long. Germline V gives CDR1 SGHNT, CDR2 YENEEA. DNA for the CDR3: TGTGCCAGCAGCTTCTCCGGGACAGGGAAACCCTACGAGCAGTACTTC. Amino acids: CASSFSGTGKPYEQYF.

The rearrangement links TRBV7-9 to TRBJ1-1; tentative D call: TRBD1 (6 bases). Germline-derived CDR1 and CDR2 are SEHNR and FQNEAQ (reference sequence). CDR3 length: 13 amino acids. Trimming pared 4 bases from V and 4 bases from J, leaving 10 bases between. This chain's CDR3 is CASSWGQLTEAFF. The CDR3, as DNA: TGTGCCAGCAGCTGGGGACAACTCACTGAAGCTTTCTTT.

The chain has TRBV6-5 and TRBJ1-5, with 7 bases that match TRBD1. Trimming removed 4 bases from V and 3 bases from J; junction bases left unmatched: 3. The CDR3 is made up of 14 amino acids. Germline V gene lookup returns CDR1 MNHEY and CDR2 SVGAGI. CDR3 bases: TGTGCCAGCAGTTGGGACAGAAACAATCAGCCCCAGCATTTT. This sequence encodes CASSWDRNNQPQHF.

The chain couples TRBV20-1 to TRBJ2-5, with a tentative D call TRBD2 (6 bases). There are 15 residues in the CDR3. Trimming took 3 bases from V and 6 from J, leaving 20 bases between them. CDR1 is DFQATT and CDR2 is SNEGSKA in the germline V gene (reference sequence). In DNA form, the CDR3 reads TGCAGTGCTAGTTTCGCATTCGGTCGGGGGAAGACCCAGTACTTC. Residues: CSASFAFGRGKTQYF.

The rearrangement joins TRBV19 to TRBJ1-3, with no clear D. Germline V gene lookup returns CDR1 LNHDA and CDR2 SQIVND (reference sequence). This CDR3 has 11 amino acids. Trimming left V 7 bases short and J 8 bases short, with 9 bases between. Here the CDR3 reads CASTFGDTIYF. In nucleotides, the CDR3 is TGTGCCAGTACGTTCGGGGACACCATATATTTT.

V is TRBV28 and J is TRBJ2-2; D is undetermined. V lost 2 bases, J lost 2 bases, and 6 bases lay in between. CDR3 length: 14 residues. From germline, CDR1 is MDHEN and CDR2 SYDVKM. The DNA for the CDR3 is TGTGCCAGCAGTTTACTTATCAACACCGGGGAGCTGTTTTTT. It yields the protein CASSLLINTGELFF. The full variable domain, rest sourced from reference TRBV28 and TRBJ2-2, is DVKVTQSSRYLVKRTGEKVFLECVQDMDHENMFWYRQDPGLGLRLIYFSYDVKMKEKGDIPEGYSVSREKKERFSLILESASTNQTSMYLCASSLLINTGELFFGEGSRLTVL.

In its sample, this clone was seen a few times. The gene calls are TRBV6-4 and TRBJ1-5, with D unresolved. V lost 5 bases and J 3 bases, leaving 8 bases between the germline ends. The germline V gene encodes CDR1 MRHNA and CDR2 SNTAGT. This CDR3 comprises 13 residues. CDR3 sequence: CASSSQPNQPQHF. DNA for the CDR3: TGTGCCAGCAGTTCACAGCCCAATCAGCCCCAGCATTTT.

CDR3 protein: CASSQNPPWRNQETQYF. The CDR3 bases are TGTGCCAGCAGCCAAAATCCCCCTTGGCGGAACCAAGAGACCCAGTACTTC. This chain joins TRBV3-1 (or the pseudogene TRBV3-2) and TRBJ2-5; D unresolved. V was shortened by 2 bases and J by 0 bases, with 16 bases between the two germline ends. This CDR3 region has 17 residues. Per the germline V gene, CDR1 is LGHDT and CDR2 is YNNKEL (reference sequence).

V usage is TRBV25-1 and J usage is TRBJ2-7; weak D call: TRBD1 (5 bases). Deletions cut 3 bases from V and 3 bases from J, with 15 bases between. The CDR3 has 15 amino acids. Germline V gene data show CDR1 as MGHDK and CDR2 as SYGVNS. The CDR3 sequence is CASSDLRQGRYEQYF. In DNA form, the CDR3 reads TGTGCCAGCAGTGATTTAAGGCAGGGTCGCTACGAGCAGTACTTC.

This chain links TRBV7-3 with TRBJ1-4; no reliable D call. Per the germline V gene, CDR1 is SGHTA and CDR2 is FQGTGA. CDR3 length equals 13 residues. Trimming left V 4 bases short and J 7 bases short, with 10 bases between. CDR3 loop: CASSSGVGEKLFF. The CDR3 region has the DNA TGTGCCAGCAGCTCCGGAGTGGGTGAAAAACTGTTTTTT. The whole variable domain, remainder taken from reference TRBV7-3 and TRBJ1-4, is GAGVSQTPSNKVTEKGKYVELRCDPISGHTALYWYRQSLGQGPEFLIYFQGTGAADDSGLPNDRFFAVRPEGSVSTLKIQRTERGDSAVYLCASSSGVGEKLFFGSGTQLSVL.

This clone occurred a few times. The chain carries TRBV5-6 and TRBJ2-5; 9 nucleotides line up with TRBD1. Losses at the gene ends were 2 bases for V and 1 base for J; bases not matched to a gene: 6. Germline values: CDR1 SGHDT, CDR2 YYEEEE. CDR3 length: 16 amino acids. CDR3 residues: CASSFRTGASQETQYF. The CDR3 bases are TGTGCCAGCAGCTTTAGGACAGGGGCTTCCCAAGAGACCCAGTACTTC.

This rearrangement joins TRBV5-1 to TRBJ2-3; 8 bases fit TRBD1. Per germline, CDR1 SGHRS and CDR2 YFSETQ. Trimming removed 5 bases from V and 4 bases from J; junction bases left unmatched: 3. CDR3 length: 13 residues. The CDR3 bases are TGCGCCAGCAGGCAGGGGGCGGCAGATACGCAGTATTTT. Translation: CASRQGAADTQYF.

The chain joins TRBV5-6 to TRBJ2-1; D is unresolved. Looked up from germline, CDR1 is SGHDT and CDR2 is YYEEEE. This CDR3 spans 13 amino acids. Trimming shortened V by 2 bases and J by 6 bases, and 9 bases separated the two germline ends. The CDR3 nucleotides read TGTGCCAGCAGCTTCTCTCTGGCCAATGAGCAGTTCTTC. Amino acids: CASSFSLANEQFF.

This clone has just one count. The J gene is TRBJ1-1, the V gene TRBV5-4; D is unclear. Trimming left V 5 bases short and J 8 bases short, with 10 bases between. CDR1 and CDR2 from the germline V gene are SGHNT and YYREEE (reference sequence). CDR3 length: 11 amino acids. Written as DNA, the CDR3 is TGTGCCAGCAGTATAAGAGAGGAAGCTTTCTTT. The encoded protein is CASSIREEAFF.

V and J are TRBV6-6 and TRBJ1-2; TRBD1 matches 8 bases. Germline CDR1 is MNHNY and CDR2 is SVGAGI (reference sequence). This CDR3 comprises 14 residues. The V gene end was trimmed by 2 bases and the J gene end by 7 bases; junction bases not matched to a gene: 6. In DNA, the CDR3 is TGTGCCAGCAGTTACGGTCAGGGGGCGGGTGGCTACACCTTC. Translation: CASSYGQGAGGYTF.

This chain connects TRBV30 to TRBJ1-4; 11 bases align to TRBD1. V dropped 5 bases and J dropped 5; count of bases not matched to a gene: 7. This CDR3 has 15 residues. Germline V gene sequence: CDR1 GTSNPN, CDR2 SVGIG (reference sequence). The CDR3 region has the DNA TGTGCCTGGGTTGGACAGGGGGCGGGAAATGAAAAACTGTTTTTT. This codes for CAWVGQGAGNEKLFF. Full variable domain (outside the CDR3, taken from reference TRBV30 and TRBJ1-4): SQTIHQWPATLVQPVGSPLSLECTVEGTSNPNLYWYRQAAGRGLQLLFYSVGIGQISSEVPQNLSASRPQDRQFILSSKKLLLSDSGFYLCAWVGQGAGNEKLFFGSGTQLSVL.

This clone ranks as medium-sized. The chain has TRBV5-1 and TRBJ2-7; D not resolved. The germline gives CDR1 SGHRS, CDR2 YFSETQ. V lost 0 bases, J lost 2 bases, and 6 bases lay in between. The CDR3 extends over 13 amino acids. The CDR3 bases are TGCGCCAGCAGCTTGGACAGCCCCTACGAGCAGTACTTC. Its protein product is CASSLDSPYEQYF.

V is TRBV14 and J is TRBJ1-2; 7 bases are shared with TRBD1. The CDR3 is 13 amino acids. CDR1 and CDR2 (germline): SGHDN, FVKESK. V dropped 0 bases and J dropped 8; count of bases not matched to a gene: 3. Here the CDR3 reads CASSQDRGRGYTF. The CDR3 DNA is TGTGCCAGCAGCCAAGATAGGGGGCGCGGCTACACCTTC.

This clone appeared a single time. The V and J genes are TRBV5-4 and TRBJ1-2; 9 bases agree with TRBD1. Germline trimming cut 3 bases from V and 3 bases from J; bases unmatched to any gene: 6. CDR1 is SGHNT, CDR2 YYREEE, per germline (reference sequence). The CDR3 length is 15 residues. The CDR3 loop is CASSSGQGYDYGYTF. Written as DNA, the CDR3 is TGTGCCAGCAGCTCGGGACAGGGTTATGACTATGGCTACACCTTC.